Listed below are T cell receptor beta chains from one sample, sequenced in a study of shared clonotypes between healthy human individuals. Repertoires were generated with immunoSEQ multiplex PCR, while TCRdb's copy carries only in-frame clones and drops some. The data contain roughly 2 million clones, approximately 95% of them singletons. Sequenced: naive CD8+ T cells sorted from blood. Receptor source: a man between 18 and 35 years old in good health. Each CDR3 is given with its conserved first and last residue. The D gene is left open where the match is weak. Clone size appears in some rows only: once, few, many, or a class for an expanded clone.

J	D	V	size	CDR3	DNA
TRBJ1-2	TRBD1	TRBV13	-	CASSLDRGNYGYTF	TGTGCCAGCAGCTTAGACAGGGGGAACTATGGCTACACCTTC
TRBJ2-1	TRBD2	TRBV19	-	CASSHQAGGPNNEQFF	TGTGCCAGTAGCCATCAGGCGGGAGGGCCAAATAATGAGCAGTTCTTC
TRBJ1-1	TRBD1	TRBV19	-	CASVDRGSTEAFF	TGTGCCAGTGTGGACAGGGGCTCCACTGAAGCTTTCTTT
TRBJ1-1	TRBD1	TRBV5-1	-	CASSGGQGGTPNTEAFF	TGCGCCAGCAGCGGTGGGCAGGGGGGTACACCGAACACTGAAGCTTTCTTT
TRBJ1-2	-	TRBV10-3	-	CASGEVGYGYTF	TGTGCCTCAGGGGAGGTGGGCTATGGCTACACCTTC
TRBJ2-7	-	TRBV5-4	once	CASSGLSAGPNEQYF	TGTGCCAGCAGCGGCCTTTCGGCAGGTCCCAACGAGCAGTACTTC
TRBJ2-1	-	TRBV5-1	few	CASSLSSYNEQFF	TGCGCCAGCAGCTTGAGCTCCTACAATGAGCAGTTCTTC
TRBJ1-1	TRBD1	TRBV28	-	CASSSDREEMNTEAFF	TGTGCCAGCAGTTCGGACAGGGAAGAGATGAACACTGAAGCTTTCTTT
TRBJ2-7	TRBD2	TRBV6-4	-	CASRDRLAEPYEQYF	TGTGCCAGCAGAGACCGACTAGCGGAGCCCTACGAGCAGTACTTC
TRBJ2-7	TRBD1	TRBV29-1	-	CSVNIRDRGYEQYF	TGCAGCGTGAACATCCGGGACAGGGGGTACGAGCAGTACTTC
TRBJ2-7	TRBD2	TRBV16	-	CASSQGTSGSGEQYF	TGTGCCAGCAGCCAAGGGACTAGCGGGAGTGGCGAGCAGTACTTC
TRBJ2-1	TRBD2	TRBV15	-	CASTSGYNEQFF	TGTGCCTCAACTAGCGGGTACAATGAGCAGTTCTTC
TRBJ2-3	-	TRBV28	once	CASSLAGVSTDTQYF	TGTGCCAGCAGTTTGGCAGGGGTTAGCACAGATACGCAGTATTTT
TRBJ2-5	TRBD1	TRBV5-6	-	CASSPSGQVQETQYF	TGTGCCAGCAGCCCTTCGGGACAGGTACAAGAGACCCAGTACTTC
TRBJ2-1	TRBD2	TRBV7-9	-	CASSPTSGGATEQFF	TGTGCCAGCAGCCCCACTAGCGGGGGGGCCACTGAGCAGTTCTTC
TRBJ1-1	-	TRBV5-6	once	CASSPPQGRNTEAFF	TGTGCCAGCAGCCCCCCCCAGGGGCGGAACACTGAAGCTTTCTTT
TRBJ1-4	-	TRBV30	-	CAWSGIGGAGEKLFF	TGTGCCTGGAGTGGAATCGGGGGGGCAGGTGAAAAACTGTTTTTT
TRBJ2-7	TRBD1	TRBV6-1	-	CASSTGGDEQYF	TGTGCCAGCAGTACAGGGGGCGACGAGCAGTACTTC
TRBJ1-3	TRBD1	TRBV15	-	CATSRDRLSGNTIYF	TGTGCCACCAGCCGGGACAGACTCTCTGGAAACACCATATATTTT
TRBJ1-2	-	TRBV6-5	-	CASSYGRGGSDYGYTF	TGTGCCAGCAGTTACGGTCGTGGAGGGAGTGACTATGGCTACACCTTC
TRBJ2-2	-	TRBV29-1	-	CSVWGRGTGELFF	TGCAGCGTTTGGGGAAGAGGCACCGGGGAGCTGTTTTTT
TRBJ2-3	-	TRBV4-1	-	CASSQYLVDTQYF	TGCGCCAGCAGCCAATATCTAGTAGATACGCAGTATTTT
TRBJ2-5	TRBD2	TRBV7-9	-	CASSFLEAGGQETQYF	TGTGCCAGCAGCTTCCTCGAGGCGGGGGGCCAAGAGACCCAGTACTTC
TRBJ2-7	TRBD1	TRBV15	-	CATSNGQGGYEQYF	TGTGCCACCAGCAACGGACAGGGGGGTTACGAGCAGTACTTC
TRBJ2-1	TRBD2	TRBV2	-	CASSEDWRGGPDEQFF	TGTGCCAGCAGTGAGGATTGGCGGGGGGGCCCGGATGAGCAGTTCTTC
TRBJ1-1	-	TRBV19	-	CASGSSSTTEAFF	TGTGCCAGTGGGAGTTCCTCGACCACTGAAGCTTTCTTT
TRBJ1-1	-	TRBV29-1	-	CSVEDQGQAFF	TGCAGCGTTGAAGACCAGGGGCAAGCTTTCTTT
TRBJ2-7	TRBD1	TRBV10-2	-	CASSEWDRGNEQYF	TGCGCCAGCAGTGAGTGGGACAGGGGGAACGAGCAGTACTTC
TRBJ1-3	-	TRBV28	-	CASSFRKGRSSGNTIYF	TGTGCCAGCAGTTTCCGAAAGGGCCGGAGCTCTGGAAACACCATATATTTT
TRBJ2-5	-	TRBV7-9	-	CASSQGPTEAQYF	TGTGCCAGCAGCCAGGGACCCACGGAGGCCCAGTACTTC
TRBJ2-7	-	TRBV5-6	-	CASREQGDPNEQYF	TGTGCCAGCAGAGAACAGGGTGACCCCAACGAGCAGTACTTC
TRBJ2-7	-	TRBV6-1	-	CASSGDSPHEQYF	TGTGCCAGCAGTGGAGACAGCCCCCACGAGCAGTACTTC
TRBJ1-2	-	TRBV10-3	-	CAISESPETNYGYTF	TGTGCCATCAGTGAGTCCCCAGAGACTAACTATGGCTACACCTTC
TRBJ2-1	-	TRBV19	-	CASSLTGPEQFF	TGTGCCAGTAGTCTGACTGGACCTGAGCAGTTCTTC
TRBJ2-7	TRBD1	TRBV27	-	CASSLSVGQNYEQYF	TGTGCCAGCAGTTTATCAGTGGGACAGAACTACGAGCAGTACTTC
TRBJ2-7	-	TRBV7-2	-	CASSLAMVTPYEQYF	TGTGCCAGCAGCTTAGCGATGGTAACCCCCTACGAGCAGTACTTC
TRBJ1-1	-	TRBV5-1	-	CASSLGMNTEAFF	TGCGCCAGCAGCTTAGGGATGAACACTGAAGCTTTCTTT
TRBJ1-1	-	TRBV19	-	CASTKGENTEAFF	TGTGCCAGTACCAAGGGGGAAAACACTGAAGCTTTCTTT
TRBJ2-5	TRBD2	TRBV7-9	-	CASSLVSVPAGALTQYF	TGTGCCAGCAGCTTAGTATCGGTGCCAGCGGGAGCATTGACCCAGTACTTC
TRBJ2-2	-	TRBV27	-	CASSLYRTDPGELFF	TGTGCCAGCAGTTTATACCGGACGGACCCTGGGGAGCTGTTTTTT
TRBJ2-7	TRBD1	TRBV6-5	-	CASSFGQGPSSYEQYF	TGTGCCAGCAGTTTTGGACAGGGGCCTAGCTCCTACGAGCAGTACTTC
TRBJ2-3	-	TRBV5-4	-	CASSLGQVTDTQYF	TGTGCCAGCAGCCTGGGGCAGGTCACAGATACGCAGTATTTT
TRBJ2-7	-	TRBV6-1	-	CASLSQVNYEQYF	TGTGCCAGCTTGAGCCAGGTTAATTACGAGCAGTACTTC
TRBJ1-1	-	TRBV2	-	CASSELRGNTEAFF	TGTGCCAGCAGTGAACTCAGGGGGAACACTGAAGCTTTCTTT
TRBJ2-7	TRBD2	TRBV9	-	CASSVGLANEQYF	TGTGCCAGCAGTGTCGGACTAGCCAACGAGCAGTACTTC
TRBJ2-7	-	TRBV7-9	-	CASSPLEGWYEQYF	TGTGCCAGCAGCCCCCTCGAGGGGTGGTACGAGCAGTACTTC